This T cell receptor (beta chain) was identified in a study of blood T cell repertoires in COVID-19. About the study: T cells, B-cell-depleted T cells, or PBMCs provided the cDNA or gDNA that served as material.

The CDR3 spans 13 residues. Only in-frame clones appear in the TCRdb table, and some are missing; sequencing was by immunoSEQ multiplex PCR. Among 100,000 to 150,000 clones listed, roughly 90% were seen once. The chain employs TRBV21-1 and TRBJ2-3; the DNA was not used to check the table's D call, TRBD2. TRBV21-1 is marked as a pseudogene. The sample taken for sequencing was peripheral blood. The receptor comes from a man between 65 and 79 years old with active COVID-19. CDR3 region: CASHPRGADTQYF. CDR3 nucleotides: TGTGCCAGCCATCCCCGCGGGGCAGATACGCAGTATTTT.